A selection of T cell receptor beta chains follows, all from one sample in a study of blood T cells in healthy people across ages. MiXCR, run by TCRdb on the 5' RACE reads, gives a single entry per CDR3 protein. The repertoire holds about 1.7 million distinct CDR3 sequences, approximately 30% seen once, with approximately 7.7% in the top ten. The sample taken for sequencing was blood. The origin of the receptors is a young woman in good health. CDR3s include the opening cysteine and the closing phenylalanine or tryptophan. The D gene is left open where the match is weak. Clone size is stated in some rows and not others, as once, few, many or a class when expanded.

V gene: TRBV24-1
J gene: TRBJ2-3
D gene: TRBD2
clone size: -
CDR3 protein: CATRSGVSTDTQYF
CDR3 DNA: TGTGCCACCAGAAGCGGGGTGAGCACAGATACGCAGTATTTT

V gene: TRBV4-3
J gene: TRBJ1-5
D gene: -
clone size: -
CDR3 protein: CASSQDWDSNQPQHF
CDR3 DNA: TGCGCCAGCAGCCAAGATTGGGATAGCAATCAGCCCCAGCATTTT

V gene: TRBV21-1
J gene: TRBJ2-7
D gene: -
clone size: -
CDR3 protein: CASSARDRQVGEQYF
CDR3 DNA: TGTGCCAGCAGCGCCCGGGACAGGCAAGTCGGAGAGCAGTACTTC

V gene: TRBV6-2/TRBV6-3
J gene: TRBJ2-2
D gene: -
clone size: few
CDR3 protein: CASREQDPAIDGELFF
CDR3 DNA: TGTGCCAGCAGGGAACAGGACCCCGCGATTGACGGGGAGCTGTTTTTT

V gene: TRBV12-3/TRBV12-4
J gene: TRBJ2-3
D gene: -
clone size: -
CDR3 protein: CASGQYDTDTQYF
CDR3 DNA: TGTGCCAGCGGACAGTACGACACAGATACGCAGTATTTT

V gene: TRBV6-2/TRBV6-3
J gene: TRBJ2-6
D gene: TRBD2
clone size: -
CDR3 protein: CASLASGSLSGANVLTF
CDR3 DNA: TGTGCCAGTCTTGCGAGCGGGAGTCTTTCTGGGGCCAACGTCCTGACTTTC

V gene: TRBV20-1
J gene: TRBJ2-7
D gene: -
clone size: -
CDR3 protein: CSARGSVADYNEQYF
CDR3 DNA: TGCAGTGCTAGAGGATCGGTCGCAGACTACAATGAGCAGTACTTC

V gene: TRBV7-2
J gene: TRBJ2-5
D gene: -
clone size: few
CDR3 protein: CASSVTGTRQETQYF
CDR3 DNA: TGTGCCAGCAGCGTCACCGGGACTCGCCAAGAGACCCAGTACTTC

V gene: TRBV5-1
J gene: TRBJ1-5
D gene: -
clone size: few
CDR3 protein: CASKSGAGEVNQPQHF
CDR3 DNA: TGCGCCAGCAAAAGTGGGGCGGGAGAAGTCAATCAGCCCCAGCATTTT

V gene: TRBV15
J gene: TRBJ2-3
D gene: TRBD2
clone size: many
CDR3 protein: CATSRGAGAGGSDTQYF
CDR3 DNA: TGTGCCACCAGCAGAGGGGCAGGAGCGGGAGGATCAGATACGCAGTATTTT

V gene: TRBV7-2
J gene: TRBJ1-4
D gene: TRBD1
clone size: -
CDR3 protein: CASSADRGRTSTEKLFF
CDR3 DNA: TGTGCCAGCAGCGCAGACAGGGGGCGGACCTCCACTGAAAAACTGTTTTTT

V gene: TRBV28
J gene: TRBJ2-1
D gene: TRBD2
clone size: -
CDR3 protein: CASRTGGPSGTYNEQFF
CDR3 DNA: TGTGCCAGCAGAACGGGGGGACCTAGCGGGACCTACAATGAGCAGTTCTTC

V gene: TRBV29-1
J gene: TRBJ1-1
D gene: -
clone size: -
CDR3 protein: CSFEQYMNTEAFF
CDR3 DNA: TGCAGCTTTGAACAGTACATGAACACTGAAGCTTTCTTT

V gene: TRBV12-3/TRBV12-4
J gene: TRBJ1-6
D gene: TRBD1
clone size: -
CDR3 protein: CASSRTTGYSSPLHF
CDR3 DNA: TGTGCCAGCAGTCGGACGACAGGGTACTCCTCACCCCTCCACTTT